A selection of T cell receptor beta chains follows, all from one sample in a study of regulatory T cells in long-lasting Graves disease. Each CDR3 protein is one row after TCRdb ran MiXCR on the multiplex PCR reads. The data hold approximately 500,000 distinct CDR3 sequences, with 20% to 25% observed a single time. The source was peripheral blood mononuclear cells (PBMCs), collected when the disease was refractory, from a patient treated with antithyroid drugs. The source is a female donor with Graves disease. CDR3s include the opening cysteine and the closing phenylalanine or tryptophan. D genes are given only for firm matches. Some rows mark clone size as missing; the rest say once, few, many or name a class of expanded clone.

J gene | clone size | D gene | V gene | CDR3 protein | CDR3 DNA
TRBJ1-6 | few | TRBD1 | TRBV7-9 | CASSLARGQADYNSPLHF | TGTGCCAGCAGCTTAGCGCGGGGACAGGCGGACTATAATTCACCCCTCCACTTT
TRBJ2-5 | many | NA | TRBV6-1 | CASSERGVGGRETQYF | TGTGCCAGCAGTGAAAGGGGCGTCGGGGGTCGGGAGACCCAGTACTTC
TRBJ1-1 | many | NA | TRBV6-1 | CASTRQLHTEAFF | TGTGCCAGCACCAGACAGCTTCACACTGAAGCTTTCTTT
TRBJ2-7 | few | TRBD2 | TRBV7-9 | CASSLRTSALSSYEQYF | TGTGCCAGCAGCTTAAGGACTAGCGCCCTTAGCTCCTACGAGCAGTACTTC
TRBJ1-4 | few | NA | TRBV12-3/TRBV12-4 | CASSLGGQVEKLFF | TGTGCCAGCAGTTTGGGGGGCCAGGTTGAAAAACTGTTTTTT
TRBJ1-1 | many | NA | TRBV11-3 | CASSLVQGNTEAFF | TGTGCCAGCAGCTTAGTACAGGGTAACACTGAAGCTTTCTTT
TRBJ2-7 | many | TRBD1 | TRBV6-1 | CASISRDSPYEQYF | TGTGCCAGCATTAGCCGGGACAGCCCCTACGAGCAGTACTTC
TRBJ2-5 | NA | NA | TRBV4-1 | CASSQLHLETQYF | TGCGCCAGCAGCCAACTACATTTGGAGACCCAGTACTTC
TRBJ2-5 | NA | NA | TRBV20-1 | CSAQTGRETQYF | TGCAGTGCACAGACAGGGAGGGAGACCCAGTACTTC
TRBJ2-3 | NA | NA | TRBV15 | CATSREGSNTDTQYF | TGTGCCACCAGCAGAGAGGGCAGCAACACAGATACGCAGTATTTT
TRBJ1-1 | once | NA | TRBV19 | CASTANTEAFF | TGTGCCAGTACGGCGAACACTGAAGCTTTCTTT
TRBJ1-5 | NA | NA | TRBV5-1 | CASSPGENNQPQHF | TGCGCCAGCAGCCCAGGAGAGAACAATCAGCCCCAGCATTTT
TRBJ2-7 | many | TRBD1 | TRBV12-3/TRBV12-4 | CASSLSSRDRYEQYF | TGTGCCAGCAGTCTATCCAGCCGGGACAGATACGAGCAGTACTTC
TRBJ1-3 | NA | NA | TRBV7-2 | CASGETKGGTIYF | TGTGCCAGCGGGGAAACAAAGGGAGGCACCATATATTTT
TRBJ1-1 | NA | NA | TRBV7-6 | CASSLGLGRGNTEAFF | TGTGCCAGCAGCTTAGGCTTGGGGAGGGGGAACACTGAAGCTTTCTTT
TRBJ2-5 | many | NA | TRBV7-2 | CASSLAQGRMETQYF | TGTGCCAGCAGCTTAGCTCAGGGGAGAATGGAGACCCAGTACTTC
TRBJ1-1 | NA | NA | TRBV19 | CASSILGPGTEAFF | TGTGCCAGTAGTATACTCGGGCCGGGTACTGAAGCTTTCTTT
TRBJ1-6 | NA | TRBD1 | TRBV6-1 | CASSKLVSGTEFIPLHF | TGTGCCAGCAGCAAGCTGGTGTCGGGGACAGAGTTTATACCCCTCCACTTT
TRBJ2-2 | NA | NA | TRBV20-1 | CSASGSNGELFF | TGCAGTGCTAGCGGGAGTAACGGGGAGCTGTTTTTT
TRBJ2-4 | many | TRBD1 | TRBV12-3/TRBV12-4 | CASSLGEGGHLQYF | TGTGCCAGCAGTTTAGGGGAAGGGGGCCACCTTCAGTACTTC
TRBJ1-1 | many | NA | TRBV15 | CATSRPRFKNTEAFF | TGTGCCACCAGCAGACCACGATTCAAGAACACTGAAGCTTTCTTT
TRBJ1-2 | many | NA | TRBV9 | CASTRQPYGYTF | TGTGCCAGCACCAGACAGCCCTATGGCTACACCTTC
TRBJ2-3 | NA | NA | TRBV9 | CASSDAESTDTQYF | TGTGCCAGCAGCGACGCGGAGAGCACAGATACGCAGTATTTT
TRBJ1-2 | few | TRBD1 | TRBV6-1 | CASSTRRGNYGYTF | TGTGCCAGCAGTACCCGCAGGGGGAACTATGGCTACACCTTC
TRBJ1-1 | few | NA | TRBV12-3/TRBV12-4 | CATRGLGGAFF | TGTGCCACCAGGGGCCTGGGGGGAGCTTTCTTT
TRBJ1-1 | many | NA | TRBV28 | CASSLFRGTEAFF | TGTGCCAGCAGTTTATTTCGGGGGACTGAAGCTTTCTTT
TRBJ2-5 | many | TRBD2 | TRBV20-1 | CSARPPRLAGRRETQYF | TGCAGTGCTAGACCCCCGCGGCTAGCGGGTCGTAGGGAGACCCAGTACTTC
TRBJ2-7 | few | NA | TRBV11-2 | CASSSGPNPYEQYF | TGTGCCAGCAGCTCGGGTCCAAACCCCTACGAGCAGTACTTC
TRBJ2-7 | many | NA | TRBV12-3/TRBV12-4 | CASVDKAYEQYF | TGTGCCAGCGTCGACAAAGCCTACGAGCAGTACTTC
TRBJ2-2 | few | TRBD2 | TRBV27 | CASSFDSGGGTGELFF | TGTGCCAGCAGTTTCGATTCGGGGGGGGGCACCGGGGAGCTGTTTTTT
TRBJ2-2 | many | TRBD2 | TRBV7-8 | CASSPRRLAGTTGELFF | TGTGCCAGCAGCCCGCGCCGACTAGCGGGGACCACCGGGGAGCTGTTTTTT
TRBJ2-2 | few | TRBD2 | TRBV12-3/TRBV12-4 | CASSNSGTSGTGELFF | TGTGCCAGCAGTAACTCCGGGACTAGCGGAACCGGGGAGCTGTTTTTT
TRBJ1-1 | many | NA | TRBV2 | CASSRLLNTEAFF | TGTGCCAGCAGTCGTCTCTTGAACACTGAAGCTTTCTTT
TRBJ2-1 | NA | TRBD2 | TRBV2 | CASSWGLAGNEQFF | TGTGCCAGCTCGTGGGGACTAGCGGGCAATGAGCAGTTCTTC
TRBJ1-2 | many | TRBD1 | TRBV6-1 | CASRPGGQGASGYTF | TGTGCCAGCAGACCTGGGGGACAGGGGGCGAGTGGCTACACCTTC
TRBJ1-2 | few | NA | TRBV13 | CASSLDVRGLYGYTF | TGTGCCAGCAGCTTAGACGTCAGGGGCCTCTATGGCTACACCTTC
TRBJ1-2 | many | TRBD1 | TRBV2 | CASSRDRADYGYTF | TGTGCCAGCAGTAGGGACAGGGCCGACTATGGCTACACCTTC
TRBJ2-2 | many | NA | TRBV12-3/TRBV12-4 | CASSLILNTGELFF | TGTGCCAGCAGTTTGATTCTGAACACCGGGGAGCTGTTTTTT
TRBJ2-7 | many | TRBD1 | TRBV7-8 | CASSLGQGIEQYF | TGTGCCAGCAGCTTGGGACAGGGGATCGAGCAGTACTTC
TRBJ2-7 | NA | TRBD2 | TRBV9 | CASSVGTGGLYEQYF | TGTGCCAGCAGCGTAGGGACGGGAGGGCTCTACGAGCAGTACTTC
TRBJ2-7 | few | NA | TRBV29-1 | CSATGGRWAYEQYF | TGCAGCGCAACCGGTGGGAGGTGGGCCTACGAGCAGTACTTC
TRBJ1-3 | NA | NA | TRBV10-3 | CAIKDYPASGNTIYF | TGTGCCATCAAAGATTACCCGGCCTCTGGAAACACCATATATTTT
TRBJ1-2 | many | NA | TRBV12-3/TRBV12-4 | CASTLGTNYGYTF | TGTGCCAGCACTCTTGGCACCAACTATGGCTACACCTTC
TRBJ1-5 | many | NA | TRBV6-5 | CASSYSGGYSNQPQHF | TGTGCCAGCAGTTACTCAGGGGGTTATAGCAATCAGCCCCAGCATTTT
TRBJ1-2 | many | NA | TRBV12-3/TRBV12-4 | CASSRSEYTNYGYTF | TGTGCCAGCAGTAGATCAGAATATACTAACTATGGCTACACCTTC
TRBJ1-6 | many | NA | TRBV11-3 | CASSHRTVTFNSPLHF | TGTGCCAGCAGCCACCGGACCGTTACCTTTAATTCACCCCTCCACTTT
TRBJ2-4 | NA | NA | TRBV20-1 | CSARDRGAGAAKNIQYF | TGCAGTGCTAGAGATCGGGGGGCAGGGGCTGCCAAAAACATTCAGTACTTC
TRBJ1-4 | many | NA | TRBV6-5 | CASSYSYRDDEKLFF | TGTGCCAGCAGTTACTCATACCGGGACGATGAAAAACTGTTTTTT
TRBJ1-2 | few | NA | TRBV15 | CATSSLGGYGYTF | TGTGCCACCAGCAGTCTAGGGGGCTATGGCTACACCTTC
TRBJ1-2 | many | NA | TRBV2 | CASRAGTAYGYTF | TGTGCCAGCAGGGCCGGGACCGCATATGGCTACACCTTC
TRBJ2-3 | NA | NA | TRBV14 | CASSPETATTDTQYF | TGTGCCAGCAGCCCGGAAACAGCCACCACAGATACGCAGTATTTT
TRBJ1-1 | few | NA | TRBV7-2 | CASSLATVDKAFF | TGTGCCAGCAGCTTAGCGACGGTGGACAAAGCTTTCTTT